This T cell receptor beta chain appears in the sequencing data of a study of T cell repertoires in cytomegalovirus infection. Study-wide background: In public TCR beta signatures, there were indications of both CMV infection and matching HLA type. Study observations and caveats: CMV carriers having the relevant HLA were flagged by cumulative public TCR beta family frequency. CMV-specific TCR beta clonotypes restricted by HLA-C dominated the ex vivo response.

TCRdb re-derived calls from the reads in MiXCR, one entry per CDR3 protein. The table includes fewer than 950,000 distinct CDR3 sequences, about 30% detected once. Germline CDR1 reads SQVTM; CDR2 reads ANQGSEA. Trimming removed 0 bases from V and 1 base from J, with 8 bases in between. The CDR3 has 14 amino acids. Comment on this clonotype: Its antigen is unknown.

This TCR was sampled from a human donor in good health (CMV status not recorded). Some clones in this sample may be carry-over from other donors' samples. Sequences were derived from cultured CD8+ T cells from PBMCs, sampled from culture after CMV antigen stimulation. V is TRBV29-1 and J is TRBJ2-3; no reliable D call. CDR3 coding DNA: TGCAGCGTTGAAGATTTGGGTGGCACAGATACGCAGTATTTT. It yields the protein CSVEDLGGTDTQYF.